This TCR beta chain was identified in a study of T-cell memory formation after mild COVID-19. Study-wide results and limits: Prior to infection, memory already included some responding clones, suggesting cross-reactive memory joined. Mainly in CM and EM were contracting CD4+ clones; CD8+ were in EMRA.

Germline loops: CDR1 SGDLS, CDR2 YYNGEE. This CDR3 region has 14 residues. Trimming took off 6 bases at V and 3 bases at J, with 15 bases between the two ends. TCRdb analysed the 5' RACE reads with MiXCR anew, one entry per CDR3 protein. The data show 250,000 to 300,000 distinct CDR3 sequences, with roughly 15% seen just once and roughly a fifth held by the top ten. Concerning this clonotype itself: Its antigen is still unknown.

The V and J genes are TRBV9 and TRBJ2-5; possibly TRBD1 or TRBD2 for D (6 bases each). The sequencing input was PBMCs or a T cell subset sorted from them (not recorded which). This clonotype was obtained from a man aged 18 to 30 who had mild COVID-19 (a few samples of this study predate the infection). Cell type and time point are not known. Here the CDR3 reads CASIGGLLKETQYF. The CDR3 DNA is TGTGCCAGCATAGGGGGACTCCTGAAAGAGACCCAGTACTTC.